This is a list of T cell receptor beta chains from one sample in a study of cytomegalovirus exposure and HLA in healthy donors. Libraries were prepared by immunoSEQ multiplex PCR; TCRdb keeps only in-frame clonotypes and omits some of them. Among roughly 50,000 clones listed, 70% to 75% were seen once. The sample comprised PBMCs. Source of these receptors: a man aged 25 to 45 in good health and CMV-seropositive. Both conserved end residues are part of each CDR3. D genes are given only for firm matches. Expanded clones get a size class; other rows say once, few or many, or leave the size out.

clone_size: NA
j_call: TRBJ1-1
v_call: TRBV9
d_call: NA
cdr3_nt: TGTGCCAGCCCTCCGACTTCTGAAGCTTTCTTT
cdr3_aa: CASPPTSEAFF

clone_size: NA
j_call: TRBJ1-2
v_call: TRBV6-5
d_call: NA
cdr3_nt: TGTGCCAGCGGAGGGAGGTATGGCTACACCTTC
cdr3_aa: CASGGRYGYTF

clone_size: once
j_call: TRBJ2-7
v_call: TRBV10-2
d_call: TRBD1
cdr3_nt: TGCGCCAGCAGTGAGGATGGGGGACAGGACGAGCAGTACTTC
cdr3_aa: CASSEDGGQDEQYF

clone_size: NA
j_call: TRBJ1-1
v_call: TRBV29-1
d_call: TRBD1
cdr3_nt: TGCAGCTCCCTGACAGGGACTCTCATAAACACTGAAGCTTTCTTT
cdr3_aa: CSSLTGTLINTEAFF

clone_size: NA
j_call: TRBJ2-7
v_call: TRBV7-2
d_call: NA
cdr3_nt: TGTGCCAGCAGCTTACAACTATCCTTCTACGAGCAGTACTTC
cdr3_aa: CASSLQLSFYEQYF

clone_size: NA
j_call: TRBJ1-1
v_call: TRBV27
d_call: NA
cdr3_nt: TGTGCCAGCAGTCCGACTATGAACACTGAAGCTTTCTTT
cdr3_aa: CASSPTMNTEAFF

clone_size: NA
j_call: TRBJ1-6
v_call: TRBV19
d_call: NA
cdr3_nt: TGTGCCAGTAGTATAGGTCGCAGTCAGAATTCACCCCTCCACTTT
cdr3_aa: CASSIGRSQNSPLHF

clone_size: NA
j_call: TRBJ2-3
v_call: TRBV4-2
d_call: NA
cdr3_nt: TGTGCCAGCAGCCAAGAGTTCGGCACAGATACGCAGTATTTT
cdr3_aa: CASSQEFGTDTQYF

clone_size: NA
j_call: TRBJ1-2
v_call: TRBV19
d_call: TRBD1
cdr3_nt: TGTGCCAGTAGTACTCAGGGGGCGCCTAACTATGGCTACACCTTC
cdr3_aa: CASSTQGAPNYGYTF

clone_size: NA
j_call: TRBJ1-1
v_call: TRBV7-9
d_call: NA
cdr3_nt: TGTGCCAGCAGCTCCCCGACTGAGGAATATGAAGCTTTCTTT
cdr3_aa: CASSSPTEEYEAFF

clone_size: NA
j_call: TRBJ2-5
v_call: TRBV7-9
d_call: NA
cdr3_nt: TGTGCCAGCAGCGTTCGCGGTCAAGAGACCCAGTACTTC
cdr3_aa: CASSVRGQETQYF

clone_size: few
j_call: TRBJ1-2
v_call: TRBV9
d_call: NA
cdr3_nt: TGTGCCAGCAGCAGCGGGCCGCCCGGTGGGGTCGATGGCTACACCTTC
cdr3_aa: CASSSGPPGGVDGYTF

clone_size: NA
j_call: TRBJ1-3
v_call: TRBV6-5
d_call: NA
cdr3_nt: TGTGCCAGCAAAGACGGGTACTCCTCTGGAAACACCATATATTTT
cdr3_aa: CASKDGYSSGNTIYF

clone_size: few
j_call: TRBJ1-1
v_call: TRBV11-3
d_call: NA
cdr3_nt: TGTGCCAGCAGCTTAGGACGGGGGAACACTGAAGCTTTCTTT
cdr3_aa: CASSLGRGNTEAFF

clone_size: NA
j_call: TRBJ1-5
v_call: TRBV18
d_call: NA
cdr3_nt: TGTGCCAGCTCACGGACCGGAGGGAATCAGCCCCAGCATTTT
cdr3_aa: CASSRTGGNQPQHF

clone_size: few
j_call: TRBJ1-1
v_call: TRBV6-5
d_call: NA
cdr3_nt: TGTGCCAGCAGTTTAATGGCTTTGAACACTGAAGCTTTCTTT
cdr3_aa: CASSLMALNTEAFF

clone_size: NA
j_call: TRBJ1-2
v_call: TRBV28
d_call: NA
cdr3_nt: TGTGCCAGCAGCTCCTTGACTTATGGCTACACCTTC
cdr3_aa: CASSSLTYGYTF

clone_size: NA
j_call: TRBJ2-1
v_call: TRBV7-2
d_call: TRBD2
cdr3_nt: TGTGCCAGCAGCTTTTCAGGACTAGCGGGGGGGACGTTCTTC
cdr3_aa: CASSFSGLAGGTFF

clone_size: NA
j_call: TRBJ2-1
v_call: TRBV4-2
d_call: TRBD2
cdr3_nt: TGTGCCAGCAGCCAAGAGGGACTAGCGGGGGGCAGGAGCTCCTACAATGAGCAGTTCTTC
cdr3_aa: CASSQEGLAGGRSSYNEQFF

clone_size: NA
j_call: TRBJ2-7
v_call: TRBV10-3
d_call: NA
cdr3_nt: TGTGCCATCCGGTCCGGGGGTTCGGGGTTAGGCGAGCAGTACTTC
cdr3_aa: CAIRSGGSGLGEQYF

clone_size: NA
j_call: TRBJ1-3
v_call: TRBV5-1
d_call: NA
cdr3_nt: TGCGCCAGCAGCCGCGATCCCTTATCTGGAAACACCATATATTTT
cdr3_aa: CASSRDPLSGNTIYF

clone_size: NA
j_call: TRBJ1-4
v_call: TRBV5-1
d_call: NA
cdr3_nt: TGCGCCAGCAGCTTGGAGGGGCGCGAAAAACTGTTTTTT
cdr3_aa: CASSLEGREKLFF

clone_size: NA
j_call: TRBJ1-1
v_call: TRBV9
d_call: NA
cdr3_nt: TGTGCCAGCGGAAGGGAGACGCCGGGAGGTGAAGCTTTCTTT
cdr3_aa: CASGRETPGGEAFF

clone_size: NA
j_call: TRBJ2-2
v_call: TRBV7-2
d_call: NA
cdr3_nt: TGTGCCAGCAGCAAAGCCCCCGGGGAGCTGTTTTTT
cdr3_aa: CASSKAPGELFF

clone_size: NA
j_call: TRBJ1-2
v_call: TRBV5-5
d_call: TRBD1
cdr3_nt: TGTGCCAGCAGCTTGCCCGGGACAGTTAACTATGGCTACACCTTC
cdr3_aa: CASSLPGTVNYGYTF

clone_size: NA
j_call: TRBJ2-1
v_call: TRBV29-1
d_call: TRBD2
cdr3_nt: TGCAGCGTTGAAGGGACTAGCGGGGGGACCAACTCCTACAATGAGCAGTTCTTC
cdr3_aa: CSVEGTSGGTNSYNEQFF

clone_size: NA
j_call: TRBJ1-5
v_call: TRBV28
d_call: NA
cdr3_nt: TGTGCCAGCAGTTTGGATCAGGGAAGCAATCAGCCCCAGCATTTT
cdr3_aa: CASSLDQGSNQPQHF

clone_size: NA
j_call: TRBJ2-7
v_call: TRBV4-1
d_call: TRBD1
cdr3_nt: TGCGCCAGCAGCCACCCCGGGACAGGGGCCTACGAGCAGTACTTC
cdr3_aa: CASSHPGTGAYEQYF

clone_size: NA
j_call: TRBJ1-2
v_call: TRBV30
d_call: TRBD1
cdr3_nt: TGTGCTATACCACAGGGGAATGGCTACACCTTC
cdr3_aa: CAIPQGNGYTF

clone_size: NA
j_call: TRBJ2-3
v_call: TRBV7-2
d_call: TRBD1
cdr3_nt: TGTGCCAGCAGCTCCTACAGGGGAGCGGATACGCAGTATTTT
cdr3_aa: CASSSYRGADTQYF

clone_size: NA
j_call: TRBJ1-2
v_call: TRBV5-1
d_call: NA
cdr3_nt: TGCGCCAGCAGCGACAGTTATGGCTACACCTTC
cdr3_aa: CASSDSYGYTF

clone_size: NA
j_call: TRBJ2-3
v_call: TRBV4-3
d_call: NA
cdr3_nt: TGCGCCAGCAGCCAAGACATCACTAGCTCGTCGGTTGCAGATACGCAGTATTTT
cdr3_aa: CASSQDITSSSVADTQYF

clone_size: NA
j_call: TRBJ1-3
v_call: TRBV28
d_call: TRBD1
cdr3_nt: TGTGCCAGCAGTTTAACCGGGACAGGGAGGAGGAACACCATATATTTT
cdr3_aa: CASSLTGTGRRNTIYF

clone_size: NA
j_call: TRBJ2-7
v_call: TRBV9
d_call: NA
cdr3_nt: TGTGCCAGCGGGCCAGGGTACTACGAGCAGTACTTC
cdr3_aa: CASGPGYYEQYF

clone_size: NA
j_call: TRBJ1-2
v_call: TRBV5-1
d_call: NA
cdr3_nt: TGCGCCAGCAGCCCCGGGGGGGTGAGGGATGGCTACACCTTC
cdr3_aa: CASSPGGVRDGYTF

clone_size: NA
j_call: TRBJ2-5
v_call: TRBV9
d_call: NA
cdr3_nt: TGTGCCAGCAGCGTAAGGGCGGGGACCCAGTACTTC
cdr3_aa: CASSVRAGTQYF

clone_size: NA
j_call: TRBJ1-3
v_call: TRBV4-2
d_call: NA
cdr3_nt: TGTGCCAGCAGCCAAGACTCGTGGGCCAATAACAGGGTCTCTGGAAACACCATATATTTT
cdr3_aa: CASSQDSWANNRVSGNTIYF

clone_size: once
j_call: TRBJ2-2
v_call: TRBV7-2
d_call: TRBD1
cdr3_nt: TGTGCCAGCAGCCTAACAGGGGCAGCCGGGGAGCTGTTTTTT
cdr3_aa: CASSLTGAAGELFF

clone_size: NA
j_call: TRBJ1-1
v_call: TRBV30
d_call: NA
cdr3_nt: TGTGCCCTATCCAGGGAGGGGAACACTGAAGCTTTCTTT
cdr3_aa: CALSREGNTEAFF

clone_size: NA
j_call: TRBJ2-2
v_call: TRBV5-6
d_call: TRBD2
cdr3_nt: TGTGCCAGCAGCTTGTTTACGGGGGGCGGGGAGCTGTTTTTT
cdr3_aa: CASSLFTGGGELFF

clone_size: NA
j_call: TRBJ1-5
v_call: TRBV30
d_call: NA
cdr3_nt: TGTGCCTGGAGTGCGGCAGGGAAGCAGCCCCAGCATTTT
cdr3_aa: CAWSAAGKQPQHF

clone_size: once
j_call: TRBJ1-1
v_call: TRBV7-9
d_call: NA
cdr3_nt: TGTGCCAGCAGCTTAGACCCGGGTGGAGGGAACACTGAAGCTTTCTTT
cdr3_aa: CASSLDPGGGNTEAFF

clone_size: NA
j_call: TRBJ2-2
v_call: TRBV28
d_call: TRBD2
cdr3_nt: TGTGCCAGCAGTTTTACCGGTGGGGGGGCCGGGGAGCTGTTTTTT
cdr3_aa: CASSFTGGGAGELFF

clone_size: NA
j_call: TRBJ2-7
v_call: TRBV5-4
d_call: TRBD2
cdr3_nt: TGTGCCAGCAGCCCGACTAGCGGGGGAGTCGAGCAGTACTTC
cdr3_aa: CASSPTSGGVEQYF

clone_size: NA
j_call: TRBJ2-7
v_call: TRBV28
d_call: TRBD1
cdr3_nt: TGTGCCAGCTCGGGGACAGGGATCCACGAGCAGTACTTC
cdr3_aa: CASSGTGIHEQYF

clone_size: NA
j_call: TRBJ2-7
v_call: TRBV4-3
d_call: TRBD1
cdr3_nt: TGCGCCAGCAGCCTAGACAGGGTGAACGAGCAGTACTTC
cdr3_aa: CASSLDRVNEQYF

clone_size: NA
j_call: TRBJ1-3
v_call: TRBV5-1
d_call: TRBD1
cdr3_nt: TGCGCCAGCAGGGCTGTGCCGGGACAGAGAAACACCATATATTTT
cdr3_aa: CASRAVPGQRNTIYF

clone_size: few
j_call: TRBJ1-6
v_call: TRBV5-1
d_call: NA
cdr3_nt: TGCGCCAGCAGCCGACAGGCCCCTTCTAATTCACCCCTCCACTTT
cdr3_aa: CASSRQAPSNSPLHF

clone_size: NA
j_call: TRBJ2-3
v_call: TRBV11-3
d_call: TRBD2
cdr3_nt: TGTGCCAGCAGCCAGACTAGCGGGAGGGGAGATACGCAGTATTTT
cdr3_aa: CASSQTSGRGDTQYF

clone_size: once
j_call: TRBJ1-2
v_call: TRBV19
d_call: TRBD1
cdr3_nt: TGTGCCAGTAATCTGGACAGGAGATCTAACTATGGCTACACCTTC
cdr3_aa: CASNLDRRSNYGYTF

clone_size: NA
j_call: TRBJ2-1
v_call: TRBV18
d_call: NA
cdr3_nt: TGTGCCAGCTCACCAGTCTCCAGCGGGTCAAGCAATGAGCAGTTCTTC
cdr3_aa: CASSPVSSGSSNEQFF

clone_size: NA
j_call: TRBJ1-5
v_call: TRBV7-9
d_call: NA
cdr3_nt: TGTGCCAGCAGCTTAGGGCAGGGTGAGTGGCAGCCCCAGCATTTT
cdr3_aa: CASSLGQGEWQPQHF

clone_size: once
j_call: TRBJ2-7
v_call: TRBV27
d_call: TRBD2
cdr3_nt: TGTGCCAGCAGCCTAGCGGGGGGGGGCTTTTACGAGCAGTACTTC
cdr3_aa: CASSLAGGGFYEQYF

clone_size: NA
j_call: TRBJ1-4
v_call: TRBV29-1
d_call: NA
cdr3_nt: TGCAGCGTTTTTGGGGGGTCGCGAGTGCCGGAAAAACTGTTTTTT
cdr3_aa: CSVFGGSRVPEKLFF